This TCR beta chain appears in the sequencing data of a study of cytomegalovirus exposure and HLA in healthy donors. Study in general: Samples from HLA-typed donors yielded about 85 million unique TCRs in an early data release. General study results and limits: TCR beta V- and J-gene trimming, according to a later analysis, was linked to a missense DCLRE1C variant.

As for this clone: Antigen unknown.

The CDR3 runs 14 residues. Trimming left V 0 bases short and J 6 bases short, with 11 bases between. Germline CDR1 and CDR2: MNHEY and SVGAGI. Primers for the PCR totalled 60 Vbeta and 13 Jbeta. TCRdb's table, derived via immunoSEQ multiplex PCR, lists solely in-frame clones and lacks some. The table records 130,000 or so clones, approximately 75% of them present only once. The J gene is TRBJ1-1, the V gene TRBV6-5, with D perhaps TRBD1 (6 bases). Source material: PBMCs. This TCR derives from a man aged 35 to 55 in good health and CMV-seronegative. Here the CDR3 reads CASSYSRGGSEAFF. CDR3 DNA: TGTGCCAGCAGTTACTCGAGAGGGGGATCTGAAGCTTTCTTT.